What follows is one T cell receptor (beta chain) and its context. Its specificity is unknown. CDR1 GTSNPN and CDR2 SVGIG come from the germline V gene (reference sequence). This CDR3 is built from 15 residues. Deletions cut 5 bases from V and 0 bases from J, with 13 bases between. The data were produced by immunoSEQ multiplex PCR, yet TCRdb's version contains in-frame clones alone and is incomplete. The table shows 90,000 to 130,000 clones, with around nine tenths occurring only once. The data belong to a study of T cell responses to AZD1222 COVID-19 vaccine. Broader study findings: An increase in Spike-specific TCR breadth and depth was observed after two AZD1222 doses. Clonal diversity was possibly underestimated, and the donors were mostly white British, with more females. Reportedly, nearly half the spike-specific TCRs target unmutated variant regions.

The sequence was obtained from an adult who received the AZD1222 COVID-19 vaccine. V usage is TRBV30 and J usage is TRBJ1-4; D is ambiguous. The sample here was peripheral blood, taken 28 days after the second AZD1222 dose. The DNA for the CDR3 is TGTGCCTGGGATGCGCGGAGTGCAACTAATGAAAAACTGTTTTTT. Translated, it gives CAWDARSATNEKLFF. The full variable domain, rest sourced from reference TRBV30 and TRBJ1-4, is SQTIHQWPATLVQPVGSPLSLECTVEGTSNPNLYWYRQAAGRGLQLLFYSVGIGQISSEVPQNLSASRPQDRQFILSSKKLLLSDSGFYLCAWDARSATNEKLFFGSGTQLSVL.